Listed below are T cell receptor beta chains from one sample, sequenced in a study of cytomegalovirus exposure and HLA in healthy donors. TCRdb's copy holds only in-frame clones and misses some; the assay was immunoSEQ multiplex PCR. This repertoire includes about 99,000 clones. Sequences were obtained from PBMCs. The source of these receptors is a middle-aged man in good health and CMV-seronegative. The CDR3 runs from the conserved cysteine through the conserved F or W. Each record gives: CDR3 DNA, CDR3 protein, D gene, J gene, V gene. A D gene is named only where the DNA matches it firmly.

TGTGCCAGCCGGCGGGGCGAGGGGACGCAGTATTTT,CASRRGEGTQYF,-,TRBJ2-3,TRBV7-2
TGTGCCAGCAGCTTAGACGACCGGACAGGGGGTATCGAGCAGTACTTC,CASSLDDRTGGIEQYF,TRBD1,TRBJ2-7,TRBV7-2
TGTGCCAGCTCACCACCGGGTGGGAGGGCGTGGGAGCAGTACTTC,CASSPPGGRAWEQYF,TRBD2,TRBJ2-7,TRBV18
TGTGCCAGCAGCTTAGGTGAGCGGAATGAGCAGTTCTTC,CASSLGERNEQFF,-,TRBJ2-1,TRBV7-2
TGTGCCAGCAGCTTAGTAGGGGCAAAGGTCCACGAGCAGTACTTC,CASSLVGAKVHEQYF,-,TRBJ2-7,TRBV7-2
TGTGCCAGCAGTGAAGGGGGGCTGGATGAAAAACTGTTTTTT,CASSEGGLDEKLFF,-,TRBJ1-4,TRBV6-1
TGTGCCAGCAGCTCCGACAGGGTCTTGGGCGGAAACACCATATATTTT,CASSSDRVLGGNTIYF,TRBD1,TRBJ1-3,TRBV11-2
TGTGCCAGTAGCTTGGGGGGGCAGGGGTACAATGAGCAGTTCTTC,CASSLGGQGYNEQFF,-,TRBJ2-1,TRBV19
TGTGCCAGCAGTCCGCCGGGACAGACCTATGGCTACACCTTC,CASSPPGQTYGYTF,TRBD1,TRBJ1-2,TRBV27
TGCAGCGCCAGACGGGAGGCCTACGAGCAGTACTTC,CSARREAYEQYF,TRBD2,TRBJ2-7,TRBV29-1
TGTGCCAGCAGCTTGGTTGTCGCGACCGGGGAGCTGTTTTTT,CASSLVVATGELFF,-,TRBJ2-2,TRBV5-8
TGTGCCAGCAGGGAGGACAGTGCCTACGAGCAGTACTTC,CASREDSAYEQYF,-,TRBJ2-7,TRBV2
TGTGCCAGCACCCAAAGCGGGGGGGCCTATAATGAGCAGTTCTTC,CASTQSGGAYNEQFF,TRBD2,TRBJ2-1,TRBV9
TGTGCCAGCAGTGATGGTAGGACATCTCGCACAGATACGCAGTATTTT,CASSDGRTSRTDTQYF,-,TRBJ2-3,TRBV28
TGTGCCAGCAGCTTAGGAGAACGGGGGGCCGGGTACAATGAGCAGTTCTTC,CASSLGERGAGYNEQFF,-,TRBJ2-1,TRBV11-2
TGCGCCAGCAGCGGAACAGGGGGCCAGAACACTGAAGCTTTCTTT,CASSGTGGQNTEAFF,TRBD1,TRBJ1-1,TRBV5-1
TGTGCCAGCAGGAGGGCTTCCTCGAACGAGCAGTACTTC,CASRRASSNEQYF,-,TRBJ2-7,TRBV5-4
TGTGCCAGCAGTTTCGGGGGGAAAAGAAATGAGCAGTTCTTC,CASSFGGKRNEQFF,TRBD2,TRBJ2-1,TRBV27
TGTGCCAGCGGCCGGGAGGGGAGGGTTTACAATGAGCAGTTCTTC,CASGREGRVYNEQFF,TRBD2,TRBJ2-1,TRBV7-2
TGTGCCAGCAGCTTCAGGCTCGCCACGGGACTAGCGGGGGGGGTGGAGCAGTTCTTC,CASSFRLATGLAGGVEQFF,TRBD2,TRBJ2-1,TRBV5-5
TGTGCCAGCAGCTTAGGTACTAGCGTCAACTACGAGCAGTACTTC,CASSLGTSVNYEQYF,TRBD2,TRBJ2-7,TRBV7-2
TGTGCCTGGAGTCCCACGGTGAACACTGAAGCTTTCTTT,CAWSPTVNTEAFF,-,TRBJ1-1,TRBV30
TGTGCCAGCAGCTTAGAGGCGACAGGGGGCTTGGCTGAAGCTTTCTTT,CASSLEATGGLAEAFF,TRBD1,TRBJ1-1,TRBV11-2
TGTGCCTGGAGTGTTAATAGGGGAGGGGGCAATCAGCCCCAGCATTTT,CAWSVNRGGGNQPQHF,-,TRBJ1-5,TRBV30
TGTGCCAGCAGCGGCGGGACCGTCGCAGAGACCCAGTACTTC,CASSGGTVAETQYF,-,TRBJ2-5,TRBV9
TGTGCCAGCAGCTTGGTAGGGACAGGGGCATCCTACGAGCAGTACTTC,CASSLVGTGASYEQYF,TRBD1,TRBJ2-7,TRBV7-8
TGTGCCAGCAGCTTAATAGCGGGAGGGGAGGATGAGCAGTTCTTC,CASSLIAGGEDEQFF,TRBD2,TRBJ2-1,TRBV7-7
TGTGCCAGCAGTTACTCGAGTAACAGCTTATACGAGCAGTACTTC,CASSYSSNSLYEQYF,-,TRBJ2-7,TRBV6-5
TGTGCCAGCTCCCAAACGGCGGACAACCATAATTCACCCCTCCACTTT,CASSQTADNHNSPLHF,-,TRBJ1-6,TRBV18
TGTGCCTGGAATCAAAACTCCTACGAGCAGTACTTC,CAWNQNSYEQYF,-,TRBJ2-7,TRBV30
TGTGCCAGCTCACCTTTTGACAGGGTACTCAATCAGCCCCAGCATTTT,CASSPFDRVLNQPQHF,TRBD1,TRBJ1-5,TRBV18
TGTGCCAGCAGCGTAGGCGGGGGGGGGCCCAATGAGCAGTTCTTC,CASSVGGGGPNEQFF,TRBD2,TRBJ2-1,TRBV9
TGTGCCTGGAGCTCTCAGTTTAATGAAAAACTGTTTTTT,CAWSSQFNEKLFF,-,TRBJ1-4,TRBV30
TGTGCCAGCAGCCAGGGCCACCTTGGGCGAATCACAGATACGCAGTATTTT,CASSQGHLGRITDTQYF,-,TRBJ2-3,TRBV14
TGTGCCAGCAGTTTTGCCGGGACAGGGATCGAGCAGTACTTC,CASSFAGTGIEQYF,TRBD1,TRBJ2-7,TRBV28
TGTGCCAGCAGCTCAACCTGGACAGGGGGAAACACCATATATTTT,CASSSTWTGGNTIYF,TRBD1,TRBJ1-3,TRBV7-9
TGTGCCAGCTCACCGGCGGGAGGCTCTGGGGCCAACGTCCTGACTTTC,CASSPAGGSGANVLTF,TRBD2,TRBJ2-6,TRBV18
TGTGCCAGCAGCTTAGCGGGACAGGGGGTTGAGCAGTACTTC,CASSLAGQGVEQYF,TRBD1,TRBJ2-7,TRBV7-9
TGTGCCAGTAGCACCGGGACAGGGTGGAGGCCCCAGCATTTT,CASSTGTGWRPQHF,TRBD1,TRBJ1-5,TRBV19
TGTGCCAGCAGCCGCAGCTACGAGCAGTACTTC,CASSRSYEQYF,-,TRBJ2-7,TRBV28
TGTGCCAGCAGCGTAGTTGGGGGGGGCTACCAAGAGACCCAGTACTTC,CASSVVGGGYQETQYF,-,TRBJ2-5,TRBV9